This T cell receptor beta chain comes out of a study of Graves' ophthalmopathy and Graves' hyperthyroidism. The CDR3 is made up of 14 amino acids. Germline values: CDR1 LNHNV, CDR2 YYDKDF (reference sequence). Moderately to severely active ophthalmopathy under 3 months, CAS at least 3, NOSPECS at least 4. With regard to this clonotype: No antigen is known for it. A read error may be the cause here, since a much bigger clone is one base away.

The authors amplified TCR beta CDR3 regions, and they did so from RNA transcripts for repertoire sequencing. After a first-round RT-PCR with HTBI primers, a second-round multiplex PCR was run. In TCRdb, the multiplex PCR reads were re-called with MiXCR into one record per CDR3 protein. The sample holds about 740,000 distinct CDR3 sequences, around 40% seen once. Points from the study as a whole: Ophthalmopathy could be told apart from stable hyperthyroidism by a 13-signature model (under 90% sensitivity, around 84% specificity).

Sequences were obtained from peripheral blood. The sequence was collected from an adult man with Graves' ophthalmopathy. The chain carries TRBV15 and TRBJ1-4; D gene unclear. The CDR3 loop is CATSRSATNEKLLF. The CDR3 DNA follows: TGTGCCACCAGCAGGTCGGCAACTAATGAAAAACTGCTTTTT.